This T cell receptor (beta chain) was recovered during a study of read filtering for tumor transcriptome and immune sequencing. Study in general: IR-seq gave about 3.5 to 11 million TCR reads per sample; RNA-seq gave roughly 80 to 1273.

As for this clonotype: Its ends do not fully match the called genes, so a read error is possible.

Molecular barcoded adaptors covering alpha/delta and beta/gamma chains were used on 400 ng RNA. TCRdb re-analysed the reads in MiXCR, keeping a single row per CDR3 protein. The sample contains more than 55,000 distinct CDR3 sequences, under 25% of which appear only once. CDR1 is MNHEY and CDR2 is SVGAGI in the germline V gene. The CDR3 loop spans 14 amino acids. The chain links TRBV6-5 to TRBJ2-2, with a tentative D call TRBD2 (5 bases). This sequence was found in a donor at least 40 years old with multiple myeloma. Sequencing was done on a sample of a population of CD138-negative cells sorted from bone marrow. In DNA, the CDR3 is TGTGTCAGCAGCCAGGCGGGTTTCACTGGGGAGCTGTTTTTT. Translating gives CVSSQAGFTGELFF.